The next 27 T cell receptor beta chains were all read from a single sample in a study of T-cell memory formation after mild COVID-19. TCRdb called the 5' RACE reads again in MiXCR, with one record for every CDR3 protein. The sample holds around 420,000 distinct CDR3 sequences; approximately 25% are singletons and the top ten take around 8.1%. The sequenced material came from PBMCs or a T cell subset sorted from them (not recorded which). These receptors were collected from an adult woman who had mild COVID-19 (a few samples of this study predate the infection). Cell type and time point are not known.

The rearrangement uses TRBV13 and TRBJ1-1, with a tentative D call TRBD1 (5 bases). Germline V CDR1 and CDR2: PRHDT, FYEKMQ (reference sequence). V was pared by 5 bases and J by 5 bases, with 15 bases between. The CDR3 totals 14 residues. The CDR3 here is CASSPGSGITEAFF. The CDR3 region has the DNA TGTGCCAGCAGCCCTGGATCAGGGATTACTGAAGCTTTCTTT. Full variable domain (rest looked up from reference TRBV13 and TRBJ1-1): AAGVIQSPRHLIKEKRETATLKCYPIPRHDTVYWYQQGPGQDPQFLISFYEKMQSDKGSIPDRFSAQQFSDYHSELNMSSLELGDSALYFCASSPGSGITEAFFGQGTRLTVV.

V and J are TRBV7-9 and TRBJ2-5; D unclear. This CDR3 has 12 residues. The germline CDR1 and CDR2 sequences are SEHNR and FQNEAQ (reference sequence). Trimming took 6 bases from V and 4 from J, leaving 9 bases between them. This chain's CDR3 is CASRAVTETQYF. CDR3 bases: TGTGCCAGCAGGGCAGTTACAGAGACCCAGTACTTC.

This rearrangement joins TRBV5-1 to TRBJ2-3; no reliable D call. CDR1 SGHRS and CDR2 YFSETQ come from the germline V gene. The CDR3 spans 13 residues. The V end was cut by 0 bases, the J end by 4 bases, with 6 bases between. The CDR3 DNA reads as TGCGCCAGCAGCTTGGACTCTCCAGATACGCAGTATTTT. Amino acids: CASSLDSPDTQYF.

This clonotype occurred a few times. This chain joins TRBV12-3 or TRBV12-4 and TRBJ2-2, with D possibly being TRBD2 (5 bases). Trimming took off 7 bases at V and 7 bases at J, with 10 bases between the two ends. The CDR3 extends over 12 amino acids. The CDR3: CASIPSGGELFF. As DNA, the CDR3 is TGTGCCAGCATCCCAAGCGGCGGGGAGCTGTTTTTT.

The rearrangement uses TRBV9 and TRBJ2-1; 9 bases line up with TRBD2. Germline values: CDR1 SGDLS, CDR2 YYNGEE. V lost 0 bases and J lost 4; bases outside the gene matches: 2. This CDR3 is built from 15 residues. CDR3 residues: CASSVGTSVYNEQFF. The CDR3 bases are TGTGCCAGCAGCGTAGGGACTAGCGTATACAATGAGCAGTTCTTC.

V and J are TRBV20-1 and TRBJ1-5, with D perhaps matching TRBD1 (6 bases). This CDR3 region has 14 residues. V was cut by 3 bases and J by 4 bases, with 13 bases left in between. Germline V gene data show CDR1 as DFQATT and CDR2 as SNEGSKA (reference sequence). The CDR3 coding sequence is TGCAGTGCTAGCAGGGGACCCCCTAATCAGCCCCAGCATTTT. Amino acids: CSASRGPPNQPQHF.

A few counts support this clonotype. This chain connects TRBV4-1 to TRBJ2-4; a possible D gene is TRBD1 (6 bases). Trimming shortened V by 0 bases and J by 6 bases, and 12 bases separated the two germline ends. The CDR3 totals 15 residues. Germline V gives CDR1 MGHRA, CDR2 YSYEKL. CDR3 nucleotide sequence: TGCGCCAGCAGCCAAGAGCGCCCACAGGGAAACATTCAGTACTTC. Protein: CASSQERPQGNIQYF.

This chain links TRBV29-1 with TRBJ2-5; TRBD1 might be the D (5 bases). The CDR3 consists of 13 residues. Germline assignment: CDR1 SQVTM and CDR2 ANQGSEA. Trimming shortened V by 7 bases and J by 1 base, and 13 bases separated the two germline ends. The CDR3 reads CSAEWTSQETQYF. The CDR3 bases are TGCAGCGCCGAATGGACAAGCCAAGAGACCCAGTACTTC.

This clonotype has only a few counts. V gene TRBV28 combines with J gene TRBJ2-3; D could derive from TRBD1 or TRBD2 (6 bases each). In germline, CDR1 is MDHEN, CDR2 SYDVKM. This CDR3 is built from 17 residues. V lost 6 bases to trimming and J lost 1 base, with 20 bases between them. The CDR3 coding sequence is TGTGCCAGCAGCCGGATTTGGGGGGCACTACGCACAGATACGCAGTATTTT. This encodes CASSRIWGALRTDTQYF.

This clonotype was observed a handful of times. The rearrangement uses TRBV19 and TRBJ1-5, with a tentative D call TRBD1 (6 bases). The CDR3 loop spans 14 amino acids. The V end was cut by 5 bases, the J end by 4 bases, with 12 bases between. Germline V gene data show CDR1 as LNHDA and CDR2 as SQIVND (reference sequence). In DNA, the CDR3 is TGTGCCAGTAGTTTCGGACAGCTGAATCAGCCCCAGCATTTT. This sequence encodes CASSFGQLNQPQHF.

The CDR3 here is CASSYGDRLGNGYTF. The CDR3 bases are TGTGCCAGCAGTTATGGGGACAGGTTGGGGAATGGCTACACCTTC. The J gene is TRBJ1-2, the V gene TRBV6-5, with TRBD1 matching over 8 bases. V was pared by 3 bases and J by 6 bases, with 9 bases of the junction left unmatched. CDR1 is MNHEY and CDR2 is SVGAGI in the germline V gene. The CDR3 is 15 residues long.

This chain uses TRBV4-3 with TRBJ2-2; TRBD2 agrees at 7 bases. With 0 bases clipped from V and 6 bases from J, the junction kept 7 bases outside the gene matches. Looked up from germline, CDR1 is LGHNA and CDR2 is YSLEER. This CDR3 contains 16 residues. CDR3 sequence reads: CASSQDRAGVSGELFF. The DNA of the CDR3 is TGCGCCAGCAGCCAAGATCGTGCGGGGGTTTCCGGGGAGCTGTTTTTT.

The chain carries TRBV2 and TRBJ1-5; possibly TRBD1 for D (5 bases). Per germline, CDR1 SNHLY and CDR2 FYNNEI. V lost 6 bases to trimming and J lost 3 bases, with 9 bases between them. There are 13 residues in the CDR3. Here the CDR3 DNA reads TGTGCCAGCAGCGACAGATTCAATCAGCCCCAGCATTTT. It specifies CASSDRFNQPQHF.

This clonotype was recorded only once. The chain couples TRBV20-1 to TRBJ2-1, with 10 bases identical to TRBD1. V dropped 5 bases and J dropped 2; count of bases not matched to a gene: 6. The CDR3 has 15 residues. Germline CDR1 reads DFQATT; CDR2 reads SNEGSKA (reference sequence). This chain's CDR3 is CSARRTGGTYNEQFF. The CDR3 DNA follows: TGCAGTGCTCGGAGGACAGGGGGAACCTACAATGAGCAGTTCTTC.

This chain uses TRBV5-1 with TRBJ2-7; D possibly corresponds to TRBD1 (6 bases). Per the germline V gene, CDR1 is SGHRS and CDR2 is YFSETQ. The CDR3 length is 11 residues. Trimming stripped 7 bases from V and 2 bases from J, with 7 bases between. The CDR3 region is CASRDTYEQYF. In nucleotides, the CDR3 is TGCGCCAGCCGGGACACCTACGAGCAGTACTTC.

The genes are TRBV29-1 and TRBJ2-3; possibly TRBD2 for D (5 bases). Germline CDR1 and CDR2: SQVTM and ANQGSEA. CDR3 length: 12 amino acids. V was cut by 6 bases and J by 1 base, with 8 bases left in between. In DNA form, the CDR3 reads TGCAGCGTCGACGGGGGCACAGATACGCAGTATTTT. Protein: CSVDGGTDTQYF.

This clonotype was observed a few times. V and J are TRBV7-9 and TRBJ1-4; perhaps TRBD1 as D (5 bases). CDR3 length equals 16 residues. Germline loops: CDR1 SEHNR, CDR2 FQNEAQ (reference sequence). V lost 2 bases to trimming and J lost 0 bases, with 10 bases between them. CDR3 residues: CASSLRQHSTNEKLFF. CDR3 in DNA: TGTGCCAGCAGCTTACGACAGCATTCAACTAATGAAAAACTGTTTTTT.

The chain carries TRBV12-3 or TRBV12-4 and TRBJ1-4, with D hard to call. With 5 bases removed from V and 3 bases from J, the gap between germline ends came to 10 bases. The CDR3 totals 14 residues. In DNA, the CDR3 is TGTGCCAGCAGTCCCCGGACCCCTAATGAAAAACTGTTTTTT. This encodes CASSPRTPNEKLFF.

The rearrangement links TRBV15 to TRBJ2-1, with TRBD2 matching over 7 bases. The CDR3 is made up of 16 amino acids. Looked up from germline, CDR1 is LNHNV and CDR2 is YYDKDF (reference sequence). Trimming removed 8 bases from V and 0 bases from J; junction bases left unmatched: 10. The CDR3 is CATGRAGPGSYNEQFF. The CDR3 DNA reads as TGTGCCACCGGGAGGGCAGGGCCTGGCTCCTACAATGAGCAGTTCTTC.

This chain uses TRBV5-1 with TRBJ1-1; possible D gene TRBD1, 6 bases. The CDR3 loop spans 14 amino acids. In germline, CDR1 is SGHRS, CDR2 YFSETQ. Trimming cost V 4 bases and J 1 base, with 11 bases left between them. The CDR3, as DNA: TGCGCCAGCAGCCCTGACAGGACGAACACTGAAGCTTTCTTT. Amino acids: CASSPDRTNTEAFF.

The table lists this clonotype with a few counts. This sequence joins TRBV18 and TRBJ2-6, with unresolved D. The germline V and J ends were trimmed by 3 bases and 0 bases, with 9 bases remaining between them. This CDR3 contains 16 residues. Germline assignment: CDR1 KGHSH and CDR2 LQKENI. The CDR3 nucleotides read TGTGCCAGCTCACCGACACGGCTCTCTGGGGCCAACGTCCTGACTTTC. Amino acid sequence: CASSPTRLSGANVLTF.

The V call is TRBV2, the J call TRBJ2-1; tentatively, D is TRBD1 (7 bases). Germline V gene data show CDR1 as SNHLY and CDR2 as FYNNEI. The CDR3 is 15 amino acids. Trimming pared 7 bases from V and 2 bases from J, leaving 15 bases between. CDR3 sequence reads: CASIYQGEAYNEQFF. The CDR3 DNA is TGTGCCAGCATTTACCAGGGGGAGGCCTACAATGAGCAGTTCTTC.

The count of this clonotype is one. This rearrangement joins TRBV3-1 to TRBJ1-2; D is unresolved. The germline V gene has CDR1 LGHDT and CDR2 YNNKEL (reference sequence). Trimming stripped 2 bases from V and 3 bases from J, with 19 bases between. This CDR3 region has 17 residues. DNA for the CDR3: TGTGCCAGCAGCCAAACTTCGTTATGGGCGCAATACTATGGCTACACCTTC. This gives the protein CASSQTSLWAQYYGYTF. Using reference TRBV3-1 and TRBJ1-2 for the parts outside the CDR3, the full variable domain is DTAVSQTPKYLVTQMGNDKSIKCEQNLGHDTMYWYKQDSKKFLKIMFSYNNKELIINETVPNRFSPKSPDKAHLNLHINSLELGDSAVYFCASSQTSLWAQYYGYTFGSGTRLTVV.

This clonotype showed up many times. The chain recombines TRBV7-9 with TRBJ2-7; D uncertain. This CDR3 spans 14 amino acids. Between the trimmed V and J ends, which lost 1 base and 0 bases, there was a span of 7 bases. In germline, CDR1 is SEHNR, CDR2 FQNEAQ (reference sequence). The CDR3 protein is CASSLDVSSYEQYF. DNA of the CDR3: TGTGCCAGCAGCTTAGATGTAAGCTCCTACGAGCAGTACTTC.

The V gene is TRBV7-9, the J gene TRBJ2-3, with a weak D call TRBD2 (5 bases). Trimming removed 4 bases at V and 4 bases at J, with 6 bases between. CDR3 length: 12 residues. The germline gives CDR1 SEHNR, CDR2 FQNEAQ (reference sequence). The CDR3 nucleotides are TGTGCCAGCAGCTCGGACTCAGATACGCAGTATTTT. It specifies CASSSDSDTQYF.

The V and J genes are TRBV18 and TRBJ1-1; no reliable D call. V lost 4 bases to trimming and J lost 7 bases, with 10 bases between them. The CDR3 is 12 residues long. Per the germline V gene, CDR1 is KGHSH and CDR2 is LQKENI. CDR3 bases: TGTGCCAGCTCACGTAGGGCCGGTGAAGCTTTCTTT. Its protein is CASSRRAGEAFF.

The rearrangement uses TRBV7-9 and TRBJ2-7; D possibly matches TRBD1 or TRBD2 (5 bases each). Per germline, CDR1 SEHNR and CDR2 FQNEAQ (reference sequence). The CDR3 covers 13 residues. Deletions cut 5 bases from V and 2 bases from J, with 10 bases between. The CDR3 DNA is TGTGCCAGCAGCGTGACAGCGGCCTACGAGCAGTACTTC. Its protein product is CASSVTAAYEQYF.